A selection of T cell receptor beta chains follows, all from one sample in a study of cytomegalovirus exposure and HLA in healthy donors. Generated by immunoSEQ multiplex PCR, the TCRdb table keeps only in-frame clones and is missing some. The table shows 150,000 to 200,000 clones, with 80% to 90% occurring only once. Sequencing used PBMCs. The receptors were sampled from a woman under 30 in good health and CMV-seronegative. CDR3s include the opening cysteine and the closing phenylalanine or tryptophan. D genes are given only for firm matches. A row's size may be missing; if present it is once, few, many or a size class.

d_call	v_call	j_call	clone_size	cdr3_nt	cdr3_aa
-	TRBV12-5	TRBJ2-2	-	TGTGCTAGTGGTTTGGGCAGTAACACCGGGGAGCTGTTTTTT	CASGLGSNTGELFF
-	TRBV4-1	TRBJ1-6	-	TGCGCCAGCAGCCAGGGTGTACAGCAGACCCACTCACCCCTCCACTTT	CASSQGVQQTHSPLHF
TRBD1	TRBV6-6	TRBJ2-2	-	TGTGCCAGCAGTTTTGACAGGGCAACCGGGGAGCTGTTTTTT	CASSFDRATGELFF
TRBD2	TRBV7-3	TRBJ2-1	-	TGTGCCAGCAGCGTAGGCGGGACTAGGGACTACAATGAGCAGTTCTTC	CASSVGGTRDYNEQFF
TRBD2	TRBV15	TRBJ2-1	-	TGTGCCACCAGCAGGATCGGACTAGCGGATTCCTACAATGAGCAGTTCTTC	CATSRIGLADSYNEQFF
TRBD2	TRBV7-9	TRBJ2-3	once	TGTGCCAGCAGCTTAGACCTAGCGGGGGCCACAGATACGCAGTATTTT	CASSLDLAGATDTQYF
-	TRBV2	TRBJ2-7	-	TGTGCCAGCACAGGTAGCTCCTACGAGCAGTACTTC	CASTGSSYEQYF
TRBD1	TRBV11-2	TRBJ1-2	-	TGTGCCAGCAGCCTATCAGCAGGGGGACGTATCTATGGCTACACCTTC	CASSLSAGGRIYGYTF
-	TRBV5-1	TRBJ1-1	-	TGCGCCAGCAGCTCCACAGGGTATGACACTGAAGCTTTCTTT	CASSSTGYDTEAFF
-	TRBV6-5	TRBJ2-7	once	TGTGCCGGGTTTGGAGTTTACTACGAGCAGTACTTC	CAGFGVYYEQYF
TRBD2	TRBV7-3	TRBJ2-5	-	TGTGCCAGCAGCTTAGCGGGACTAGCGGGAGAGGCAGAGACCCAGTACTTC	CASSLAGLAGEAETQYF
-	TRBV6-6	TRBJ1-5	few	TGTGCCAGCAGTTACGAAGGATCCCGTCAGGTGCAGCCCCAGCATTTT	CASSYEGSRQVQPQHF
TRBD2	TRBV7-9	TRBJ2-1	-	TGTGCCAGCAGCTACCCCCCTAGCGGGAGAGACAATGAGCAGTTCTTC	CASSYPPSGRDNEQFF
TRBD2	TRBV6-6	TRBJ2-1	-	TGTGCCAGCAGGCAAAATAGCGGGGCCTACAATGAGCAGTTCTTC	CASRQNSGAYNEQFF
-	TRBV28	TRBJ2-4	-	TGTGCCAGCAGCCGACACCCGGTTTCCAAAAACATTCAGTACTTC	CASSRHPVSKNIQYF
TRBD1	TRBV27	TRBJ1-2	once	TGTGCCAGCAGCCGGGACAGGGGGCTTAAGAACTATGGCTACACCTTC	CASSRDRGLKNYGYTF
-	TRBV4-1	TRBJ1-5	-	TGCGCCAGCAGCCAAGTGTACATTAGCAATCAGCCCCAGCATTTT	CASSQVYISNQPQHF
-	TRBV6-5	TRBJ1-2	few	TGTGCCAGCAGCTACGGAGGGTTCTGGGGCTACACCTTC	CASSYGGFWGYTF
-	TRBV19	TRBJ1-1	-	TGTGCCAGTAATCGGGGGGCAAATCCTAACACTGAAGCTTTCTTT	CASNRGANPNTEAFF
TRBD1	TRBV6-5	TRBJ2-5	-	TGTGCCAGCCAGAGGACAGGACAAGAGACCCAGTACTTC	CASQRTGQETQYF
-	TRBV5-8	TRBJ1-2	few	TGTGCCAGCAGCTTTGTCAGTAACTATGGCTACACCTTC	CASSFVSNYGYTF
-	TRBV2	TRBJ1-5	-	TGTGCCAGCAGTGAGACTCCCCGGGGTCAGCCCCAGCATTTT	CASSETPRGQPQHF
-	TRBV5-6	TRBJ1-3	-	TGTGCCAGCAGCTTACTCGCAGGGGATGGAAACACCATATATTTT	CASSLLAGDGNTIYF
-	TRBV5-1	TRBJ1-2	-	TGCGCCAGCAGCCCCCGAGAAGCGTGGTCCTATGGCTACACCTTC	CASSPREAWSYGYTF
-	TRBV14	TRBJ1-1	-	TGTGCCAGCAGCCATGAGCAGGCCATGAACACTGAAGCTTTCTTT	CASSHEQAMNTEAFF
-	TRBV6-6	TRBJ1-5	-	TGTGCCAGCACTAGCGGTGGGGGTCAGCCCCAGCATTTT	CASTSGGGQPQHF
-	TRBV4-2	TRBJ2-7	-	TGTGCCAGCAGCTCAGACTTGACCTACGAGCAGTACTTC	CASSSDLTYEQYF
-	TRBV15	TRBJ2-5	-	TGTGCCACCAGCAGACCCGCCGGTGGAGGTGGCGAGACCCAGTACTTC	CATSRPAGGGGETQYF
TRBD1	TRBV5-5	TRBJ1-4	once	TGTGCCAGCAGCTTCGACAGGGGGGCTGGAAAACTGTTTTTT	CASSFDRGAGKLFF
-	TRBV6-5	TRBJ2-7	few	TGTGCCAGCAGTTCAACCGGGCCCCGCGGGAACGAGCAGTACTTC	CASSSTGPRGNEQYF
TRBD1	TRBV18	TRBJ2-7	-	TGTGCCAGCTCACCCGCGGCAGGGGGCGACTACGAGCAGTACTTC	CASSPAAGGDYEQYF
-	TRBV6-6	TRBJ2-7	-	TGTGCCAGCAGTTTCCCTCCGGGCTACGAGCAGTACTTC	CASSFPPGYEQYF
-	TRBV5-6	TRBJ2-3	-	TGTGCCAGCAGACAGCTGGGGCGGGATTACACAGATACGCAGTATTTT	CASRQLGRDYTDTQYF
TRBD2	TRBV7-9	TRBJ2-3	-	TGTGCCAGCAGCTCGGGACTAGCCCCAGATACGCAGTATTTT	CASSSGLAPDTQYF
-	TRBV5-1	TRBJ1-5	-	TGCGCCAGCAGCCCGCGACCCCAGGGCCAGCCCCAGCATTTT	CASSPRPQGQPQHF
-	TRBV11-3	TRBJ2-3	-	TGTGCCAGCAGCTTAGCAGGGGAGGGGAGCACAGATACGCAGTATTTT	CASSLAGEGSTDTQYF
TRBD2	TRBV10-3	TRBJ2-1	few	TGTGCCATCAGTGAAATGGCGGGAGGCAACAATGAGCAGTTCTTC	CAISEMAGGNNEQFF
-	TRBV18	TRBJ2-2	-	TGTGCCAGCTCCATAGGTAGCGGTGAGAACACCGGGGAGCTGTTTTTT	CASSIGSGENTGELFF
-	TRBV16	TRBJ1-5	-	TGTGCCAGCAGCCATGCAGGTCCTACCGTAATCAATCAGCCCCAGCATTTT	CASSHAGPTVINQPQHF
TRBD2	TRBV19	TRBJ2-3	-	TGTGCCAGTAGTCCGACTAGCGGGATGCGGCCTAACACAGATACGCAGTATTTT	CASSPTSGMRPNTDTQYF
TRBD1	TRBV6-1	TRBJ1-5	-	TGTGCCAGCAGTGTACAACAGGGGAATCAGCCCCAGCATTTT	CASSVQQGNQPQHF
-	TRBV18	TRBJ1-3	-	TGTGCCAGCTCACCACCGGGGCCTACCTCTGGAAACACCATATATTTT	CASSPPGPTSGNTIYF